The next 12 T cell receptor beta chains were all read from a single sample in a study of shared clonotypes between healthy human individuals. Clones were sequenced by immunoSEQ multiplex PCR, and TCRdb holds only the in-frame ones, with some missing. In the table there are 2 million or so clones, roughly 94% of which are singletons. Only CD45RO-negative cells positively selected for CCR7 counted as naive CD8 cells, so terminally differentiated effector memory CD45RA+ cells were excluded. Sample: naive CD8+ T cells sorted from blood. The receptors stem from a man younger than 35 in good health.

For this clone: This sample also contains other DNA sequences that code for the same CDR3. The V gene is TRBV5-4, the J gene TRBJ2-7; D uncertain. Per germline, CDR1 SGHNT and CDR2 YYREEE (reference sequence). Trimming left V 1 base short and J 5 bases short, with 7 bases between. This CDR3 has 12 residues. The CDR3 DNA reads TGTGCCAGCAGCTTGTCTGCCAACGAGCAGTACTTC. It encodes CASSLSANEQYF. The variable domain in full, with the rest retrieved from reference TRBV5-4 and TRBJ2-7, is ETGVTQSPTHLIKTRGQQVTLRCSSQSGHNTVSWYQQALGQGPQFIFQYYREEENGRGNFPPRFSGLQFPNYSSELNVNALELDDSALYLCASSLSANEQYFGPGTRLTVT.

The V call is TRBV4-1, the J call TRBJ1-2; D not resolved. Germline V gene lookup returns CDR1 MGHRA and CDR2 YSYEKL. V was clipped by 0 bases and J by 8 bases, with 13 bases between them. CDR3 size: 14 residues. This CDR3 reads CASSQDLGMAGYTF. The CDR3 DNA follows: TGCGCCAGCAGCCAAGATTTAGGGATGGCGGGCTACACCTTC.

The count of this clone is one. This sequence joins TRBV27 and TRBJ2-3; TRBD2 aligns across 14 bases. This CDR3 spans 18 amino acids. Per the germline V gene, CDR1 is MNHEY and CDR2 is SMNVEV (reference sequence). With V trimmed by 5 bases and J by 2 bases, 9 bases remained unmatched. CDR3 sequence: CASSAGTSGSRFTDTQYF. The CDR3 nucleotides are TGTGCCAGCAGTGCAGGGACTAGCGGGAGCAGATTCACAGATACGCAGTATTTT.

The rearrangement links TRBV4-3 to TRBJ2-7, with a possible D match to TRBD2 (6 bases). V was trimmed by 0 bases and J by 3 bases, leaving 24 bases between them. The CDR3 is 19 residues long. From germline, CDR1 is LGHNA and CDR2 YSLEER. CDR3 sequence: CASSQEAAVYGGPDYEQYF. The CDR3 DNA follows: TGCGCCAGCAGCCAAGAGGCGGCCGTTTACGGGGGACCGGACTACGAGCAGTACTTC.

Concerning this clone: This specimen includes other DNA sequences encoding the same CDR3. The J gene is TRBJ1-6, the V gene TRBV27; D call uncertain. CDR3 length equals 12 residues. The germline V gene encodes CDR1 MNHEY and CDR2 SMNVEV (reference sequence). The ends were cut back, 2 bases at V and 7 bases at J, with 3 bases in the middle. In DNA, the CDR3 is TGTGCCAGCAGTTTACTCAATTCACCCCTCCACTTT. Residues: CASSLLNSPLHF.

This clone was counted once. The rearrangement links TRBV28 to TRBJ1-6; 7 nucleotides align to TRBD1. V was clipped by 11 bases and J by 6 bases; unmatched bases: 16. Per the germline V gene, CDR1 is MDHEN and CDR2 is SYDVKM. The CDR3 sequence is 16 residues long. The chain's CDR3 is CAAETPGGQFNSPLHF. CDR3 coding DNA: TGTGCCGCTGAAACCCCTGGGGGACAGTTTAATTCACCCCTCCACTTT.

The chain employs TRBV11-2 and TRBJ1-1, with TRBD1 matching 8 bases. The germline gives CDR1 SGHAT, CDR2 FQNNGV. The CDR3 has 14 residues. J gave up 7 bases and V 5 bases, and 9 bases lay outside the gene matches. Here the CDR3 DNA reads TGTGCCAGCAGCGTGGGGACAGGATCTGGTGAAGCTTTCTTT. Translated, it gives CASSVGTGSGEAFF.

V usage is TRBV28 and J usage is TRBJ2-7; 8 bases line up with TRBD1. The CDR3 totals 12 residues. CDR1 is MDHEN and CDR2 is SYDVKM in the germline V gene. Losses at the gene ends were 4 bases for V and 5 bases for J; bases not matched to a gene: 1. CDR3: CASSSGGDEQYF. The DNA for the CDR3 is TGTGCCAGCAGTTCAGGGGGCGACGAGCAGTACTTC.

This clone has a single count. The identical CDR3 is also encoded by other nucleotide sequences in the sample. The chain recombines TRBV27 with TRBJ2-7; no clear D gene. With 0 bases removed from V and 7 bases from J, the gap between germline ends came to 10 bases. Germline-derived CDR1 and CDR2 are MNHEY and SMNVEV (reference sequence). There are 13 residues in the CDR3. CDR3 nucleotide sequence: TGTGCCAGCAGTTTATCGCTAGGTGGAGAGCAGTACTTC. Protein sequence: CASSLSLGGEQYF.

This chain's CDR3 is CATSSGQEAVQPQHF. The CDR3 DNA follows: TGTGCCACCAGCAGTGGACAGGAGGCAGTTCAGCCCCAGCATTTT. The V gene is TRBV15, the J gene TRBJ1-5; TRBD1 matches at 7 bases. Trimming at V came to 3 bases and at J to 6 bases, leaving 8 bases not matched to a gene. Germline V gene sequence: CDR1 LNHNV, CDR2 YYDKDF (reference sequence). This CDR3 comprises 15 residues.

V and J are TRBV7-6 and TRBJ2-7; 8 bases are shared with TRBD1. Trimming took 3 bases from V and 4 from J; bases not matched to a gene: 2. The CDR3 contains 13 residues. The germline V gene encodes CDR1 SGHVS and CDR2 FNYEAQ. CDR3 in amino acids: CASSFGDRYEQYF. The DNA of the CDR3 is TGTGCCAGCAGCTTCGGGGACAGGTACGAGCAGTACTTC.

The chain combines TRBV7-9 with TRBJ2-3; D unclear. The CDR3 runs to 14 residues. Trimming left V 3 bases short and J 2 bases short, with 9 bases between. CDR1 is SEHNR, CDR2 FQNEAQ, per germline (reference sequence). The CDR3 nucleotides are TGTGCCAGCAGCTTTAGCTCTACCACAGATACGCAGTATTTT. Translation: CASSFSSTTDTQYF.